This T cell receptor (beta chain) was found in a study of shared clonotypes between healthy human individuals. This CDR3 spans 14 amino acids. V lost 4 bases to trimming and J lost 6 bases; unmatched junction nucleotides: 8. CDR1 SGHRS and CDR2 YFSETQ come from the germline V gene. Study-wide points: Naive subsets typically showed greater estimated richness than memory subsets.

On this clone: Its antigen is not known.

TCRdb's copy holds only in-frame clones and misses some; the assay was immunoSEQ multiplex PCR. Of approximately 2,000,000 clones detected, 85% to 95% appear once; the ten largest clones hold 0.37%. What was sequenced was naive CD4+ T cells from PBMCs. Subset noted: CD45RA+ positively selected. The sequence was collected from a man aged 18 to 29 in good health. Some clones in this sample may be carry-over from other donors' samples. The chain combines TRBV5-1 with TRBJ1-2, with 8 bases aligning to TRBD1. CDR3 region: CASSNLTGADGYTF. Here the CDR3 DNA reads TGCGCCAGCAGCAACCTGACAGGGGCCGATGGCTACACCTTC.